Listed below are T cell receptor beta chains from one sample, sequenced in a study of post-analysis software for immune sequencing data. TCRdb re-analysed the PCR reads in MiXCR, keeping a single row per CDR3 protein. The table includes about 820,000 distinct CDR3 sequences, roughly half detected once. The material sequenced was blood. The receptors come from a girl aged 10-17 years with multiple sclerosis. The CDR3 runs from the conserved cysteine through the conserved F or W. The order of the fields is CDR3 DNA, CDR3 protein, clone size, D gene, V gene, J gene. D genes are given only for firm matches. The size entry is marked missing in some rows and otherwise reads once, few, many or a size class.

TGCAGTGCCCCAGGTTTGGCCTCTGGGGCCAACGTCCTGACTTTC	CSAPGLASGANVLTF	once	.	TRBV20-1	TRBJ2-6
TGCAGTGCCGCCTCAGGGAGCAATGAGCAGTTCTTC	CSAASGSNEQFF	.	.	TRBV20-1	TRBJ2-1
TGCGCCAGCAGCCAACCGGGCCGACCTAACTATGGCTACACCTTC	CASSQPGRPNYGYTF	.	.	TRBV4-1	TRBJ1-2
TGTGCCAGCAGATCCCGGGGAGCGGGAGGTACCTACGAGCAGTACTTC	CASRSRGAGGTYEQYF	.	TRBD2	TRBV12-3/TRBV12-4	TRBJ2-7
TGCAGTGCCACCACCGTAGGACTAGCGGGAGGAAGCTCCTACAATGAGCAGTTCTTC	CSATTVGLAGGSSYNEQFF	.	TRBD2	TRBV20-1	TRBJ2-1
TGTGCCAGCAGCACCAGGGACACCGAAGAGACCCAGTACTTC	CASSTRDTEETQYF	.	.	TRBV7-9	TRBJ2-5
TGTGCCAGCAGCTTAGGCCAAACTAGCGGGAGCACAGATACGCAGTATTTT	CASSLGQTSGSTDTQYF	.	TRBD2	TRBV7-9	TRBJ2-3
TGTGCCAGCAGCTTCTGGCAGCGCGGGCAGTACTTC	CASSFWQRGQYF	.	.	TRBV7-2	TRBJ2-4
TGCGCCAGCAGCTTGTTCACTTCCTACGAGCAGTACTTC	CASSLFTSYEQYF	once	.	TRBV5-1	TRBJ2-7
TGTGCCAGCAGCTCGGTACGGACAGAAGGCTCTGGGGCCAACGTCCTGACTTTC	CASSSVRTEGSGANVLTF	.	.	TRBV7-9	TRBJ2-6
TGTGCCAGCAGCTTGGCTCCTAGCGGGAGCTTAGTGGGGGAGCAGTTCTTC	CASSLAPSGSLVGEQFF	once	TRBD2	TRBV5-4	TRBJ2-1
TGTGCCAGCAGCTTGAGTATGCTAGACCAGTTCTTC	CASSLSMLDQFF	.	.	TRBV7-9	TRBJ2-1
TGCAGCGTTGGAGTTGGCCGCGGAGATACGCAGTATTTT	CSVGVGRGDTQYF	.	.	TRBV29-1	TRBJ2-3
TGTGCCAGCAGCGTAGGGTTGTATGATACGCAGTATTTT	CASSVGLYDTQYF	.	.	TRBV9	TRBJ2-3
TGTGCCATCGGGGCAGGGCTAAGTGAAAAACTGTTTTTT	CAIGAGLSEKLFF	.	.	TRBV10-3	TRBJ1-4
TGTGCCAGCAGCTTCCTAAAGACAGGGCCTAGCGGGAGTGCATGGGATACGCAGTATTTT	CASSFLKTGPSGSAWDTQYF	.	TRBD2	TRBV7-3	TRBJ2-3